The 20 T cell receptor beta chains listed next were all sequenced from one sample in a study of T cell responses to AZD1222 COVID-19 vaccine. This table comes from immunoSEQ multiplex PCR, and its TCRdb copy is limited to in-frame clones, with some not included. The sample contains approximately 260,000 clones, just over 90% of which appear only once. The sequences come from peripheral blood, collected on day 0 of AZD1222 vaccination. Receptors were obtained from an adult in good health.

The rearrangement links TRBV7-2 to TRBJ1-4; D might be TRBD1 (5 bases). CDR1 is SGHTA and CDR2 is FQGNSA in the germline V gene. The CDR3 has 15 amino acids. Trimming removed 1 base from V and 0 bases from J, with 6 bases in between. The chain's CDR3 is CASSLGGSTNEKLFF. The CDR3 coding sequence is TGTGCCAGCAGCTTAGGGGGGTCAACTAATGAAAAACTGTTTTTT.

The sample holds one count of this clone. The genes are TRBV19 and TRBJ1-1; TRBD1 matches 9 bases. Germline assignment: CDR1 LNHDA and CDR2 SQIVND (reference sequence). CDR3 length: 15 amino acids. V lost 2 bases, J lost 3 bases, and 4 bases stayed unmatched. The DNA of the CDR3 is TGTGCCAGTAGTATAACTCACAGGGGGCACACTGAAGCTTTCTTT. It encodes CASSITHRGHTEAFF.

The rearrangement joins TRBV28 to TRBJ2-1; D may be TRBD1 (7 bases). V was pared by 7 bases and J by 2 bases, with 12 bases between. The CDR3 is 14 amino acids. Germline loops: CDR1 MDHEN, CDR2 SYDVKM. The CDR3 loop reads CASTPGGPYNEQFF. CDR3 in DNA: TGTGCCAGCACCCCAGGGGGGCCCTACAATGAGCAGTTCTTC.

The CDR3 reads CASRETGGTEAFF. CDR3 DNA: TGTGCCAGCAGGGAGACAGGGGGGACTGAAGCTTTCTTT. The rearrangement links TRBV6-4 to TRBJ1-1; TRBD1 agrees at 9 bases. Germline loops: CDR1 MRHNA, CDR2 SNTAGT. The CDR3 sequence is 13 residues long. Losses at the gene ends were 6 bases for V and 5 bases for J; bases not matched to a gene: 4.

The chain joins TRBV12-2 to TRBJ1-5. TRBV12-2 is annotated as a pseudogene. The CDR3 consists of 15 residues. CDR3 region: CASRSRDGGSQPQHF. In DNA form, the CDR3 reads TGTGCAAGTCGCTCCCGGGACGGGGGCAGTCAGCCCCAGCATTTT.

The rearrangement joins TRBV19 to TRBJ2-5, with D perhaps matching TRBD2 (5 bases). CDR1 is LNHDA and CDR2 is SQIVND in the germline V gene (reference sequence). Deletions cut 5 bases from V and 10 bases from J, with 14 bases between. The CDR3 is made up of 12 amino acids. The CDR3 spells CASSPLRGGQYF. The CDR3 region has the DNA TGTGCCAGTAGTCCCCTCCGAGGAGGCCAGTACTTC.

This clone was detected once. This chain joins TRBV2 and TRBJ1-1; D is undetermined. This CDR3 is 12 amino acids long. CDR1 and CDR2 from the germline V gene are SNHLY and FYNNEI. V was pared by 5 bases and J by 4 bases, with 8 bases between. CDR3 loop: CASSPPITEAFF. Here the CDR3 DNA reads TGTGCCAGCAGTCCGCCCATCACTGAAGCTTTCTTT.

The rearrangement links TRBV5-1 to TRBJ1-2; TRBD1 might be the D (5 bases). V shed 4 bases and J shed 3 bases, with 16 bases lying between them. CDR1 is SGHRS, CDR2 YFSETQ, per germline. This CDR3 is built from 15 residues. CDR3 region: CASSPPGLGDYGYTF. In DNA, the CDR3 is TGCGCCAGCAGCCCCCCGGGACTGGGGGACTATGGCTACACCTTC. The variable domain in full, completed from reference TRBV5-1 and TRBJ1-2, reads KAGVTQTPRYLIKTRGQQVTLSCSPISGHRSVSWYQQTPGQGLQFLFEYFSETQRNKGNFPGRFSGRQFSNSRSEMNVSTLELGDSALYLCASSPPGLGDYGYTFGSGTRLTVV.

The rearrangement joins TRBV28 to TRBJ2-5, with TRBD2 as a possible D gene (6 bases). V gave up 6 bases and J gave up 5 bases, with 10 bases separating them. CDR1 is MDHEN, CDR2 SYDVKM, per germline. The CDR3 is 12 amino acids. Here the CDR3 reads CASSRERETQYF. The CDR3 coding sequence is TGTGCCAGCAGCCGGGAGAGGGAGACCCAGTACTTC.

The chain uses TRBV2 and TRBJ1-2; D unclear. Germline CDR1 is SNHLY and CDR2 is FYNNEI. The CDR3 runs 13 residues. Trimming left V 6 bases short and J 4 bases short, with 12 bases between. CDR3 coding DNA: TGTGCCAGCAGCCAACAGTCCCTCTATGGCTACACCTTC. Protein sequence: CASSQQSLYGYTF.

The rearrangement uses TRBV9 and TRBJ2-1, with TRBD2 matching 7 bases. The CDR3 has 16 residues. Trimming took 4 bases from V and 4 from J; bases not matched to a gene: 11. CDR1 is SGDLS and CDR2 is YYNGEE in the germline V gene. As DNA, the CDR3 is TGTGCCAGCAGCACTAAATTGGGGGGGTATTACAATGAGCAGTTCTTC. The encoded protein is CASSTKLGGYYNEQFF.

This chain joins TRBV4-3 and TRBJ1-4, with D possibly being TRBD1 (6 bases). Germline loops: CDR1 LGHNA, CDR2 YSLEER. The CDR3 runs to 15 residues. Trimming shortened V by 3 bases and J by 2 bases, and 10 bases separated the two germline ends. The CDR3 DNA sequence: TGCGCCAGCAGCCAGGTTAGGGGGACTAATGAAAAACTGTTTTTT. Amino acid sequence: CASSQVRGTNEKLFF.

The CDR3 nucleotides read TGCAGCGTTGATGACAGGTCAATGGCAGATACGCAGTATTTT. It specifies CSVDDRSMADTQYF. The V call is TRBV29-1, the J call TRBJ2-3; tentative D call: TRBD1 (6 bases). The V gene's germline CDR1 is SQVTM and CDR2 ANQGSEA. V dropped 3 bases and J dropped 4 bases, with 14 bases sitting between them. CDR3 size: 14 residues.

The rearrangement uses TRBV2 and TRBJ1-1; 7 bases are shared with TRBD1. The germline gives CDR1 SNHLY, CDR2 FYNNEI. This CDR3 contains 13 residues. Trimming took 9 bases from V and 5 from J; bases not matched to a gene: 9. CDR3 sequence reads: CASTTGAETEAFF. In DNA form, the CDR3 reads TGTGCCAGTACAACAGGGGCGGAGACTGAAGCTTTCTTT.

The gene calls are TRBV7-9 and TRBJ1-1, with TRBD1 as a possible D gene (6 bases). Per germline, CDR1 SEHNR and CDR2 FQNEAQ (reference sequence). Trimming shortened V by 1 base and J by 6 bases, and 12 bases separated the two germline ends. The CDR3 covers 14 residues. CDR3 region: CASSLDQGLAEAFF. CDR3 nucleotide sequence: TGTGCCAGCAGCTTAGACCAGGGGTTGGCTGAAGCTTTCTTT. Filled out from reference TRBV7-9 and TRBJ1-1, the complete variable domain reads DTGVSQNPRHKITKRGQNVTFRCDPISEHNRLYWYRQTLGQGPEFLTYFQNEAQLEKSRLLSDRFSAERPKGSFSTLEIQRTEQGDSAMYLCASSLDQGLAEAFFGQGTRLTVV.

CDR3 nucleotides: TGCGCCAGCAGCCAAGATTGGACTAGCGGGACGTACAATGAGCAGTTCTTC. Protein: CASSQDWTSGTYNEQFF. This sequence joins TRBV4-3 and TRBJ2-1; 12 bases are shared with TRBD2. Losses at the gene ends were 0 bases for V and 4 bases for J; bases not matched to a gene: 4. The CDR3 is 17 amino acids. Germline V gives CDR1 LGHNA, CDR2 YSLEER.

This rearrangement joins TRBV5-1 to TRBJ2-7; TRBD1 matches 9 bases. The V segment lost 3 bases and the J segment 0 bases; nucleotides outside the gene matches: 16. The CDR3 loop spans 19 amino acids. Germline V gene sequence: CDR1 SGHRS, CDR2 YFSETQ. The CDR3 loop is CASSSLDWRGQGASYEQYF. Here the CDR3 DNA reads TGCGCCAGCAGCTCTCTGGATTGGCGGGGACAGGGAGCCTCCTACGAGCAGTACTTC.

The rearrangement joins TRBV5-1 to TRBJ2-3; D unclear. Deletions cut 2 bases from V and 0 bases from J, with 10 bases between. Germline V CDR1 and CDR2: SGHRS, YFSETQ. The CDR3 is 15 residues long. Here the CDR3 reads CASSLNDPSTDTQYF. As DNA, the CDR3 is TGCGCCAGCAGCTTAAACGATCCTAGCACAGATACGCAGTATTTT.

A word on this clone: The sample holds other DNA sequences that translate to the same CDR3. V usage is TRBV3-1 (or the pseudogene TRBV3-2) and J usage is TRBJ1-1; no clear D gene. The CDR3 sequence is 14 residues long. Trimming stripped 1 base from V and 2 bases from J, with 8 bases between. In germline, CDR1 is LGHDT, CDR2 YNNKEL (reference sequence). This CDR3 reads CASSQVEGNTEAFF. The DNA of the CDR3 is TGTGCCAGCAGCCAAGTCGAGGGCAACACTGAAGCTTTCTTT.

The J gene is TRBJ1-1, the V gene TRBV11-2; D unresolved. This CDR3 is 13 amino acids long. Germline V lookup: CDR1 SGHAT, CDR2 FQNNGV. Trimming pared 1 base from V and 0 bases from J, leaving 3 bases between. The CDR3 region has the DNA TGTGCCAGCAGCTTAGTAATGAACACTGAAGCTTTCTTT. It is translated as CASSLVMNTEAFF.